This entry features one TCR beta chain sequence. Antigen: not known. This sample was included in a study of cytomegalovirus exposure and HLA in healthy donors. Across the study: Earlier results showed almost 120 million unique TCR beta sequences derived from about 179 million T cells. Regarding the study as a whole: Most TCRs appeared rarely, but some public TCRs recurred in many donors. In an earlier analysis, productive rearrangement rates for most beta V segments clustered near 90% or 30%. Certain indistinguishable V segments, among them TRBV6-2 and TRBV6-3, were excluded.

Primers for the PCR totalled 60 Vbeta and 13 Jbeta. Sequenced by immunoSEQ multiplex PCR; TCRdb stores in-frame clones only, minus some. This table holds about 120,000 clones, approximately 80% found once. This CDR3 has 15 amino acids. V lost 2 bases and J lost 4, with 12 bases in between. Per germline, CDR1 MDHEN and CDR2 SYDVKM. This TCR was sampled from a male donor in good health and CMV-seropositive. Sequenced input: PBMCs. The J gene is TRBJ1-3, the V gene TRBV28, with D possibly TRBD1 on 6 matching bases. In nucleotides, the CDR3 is TGTGCCAGCAGTTTAGGTGGGACAAGAGGAAACACCATATATTTT. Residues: CASSLGGTRGNTIYF. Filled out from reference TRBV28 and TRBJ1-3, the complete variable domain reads DVKVTQSSRYLVKRTGEKVFLECVQDMDHENMFWYRQDPGLGLRLIYFSYDVKMKEKGDIPEGYSVSREKKERFSLILESASTNQTSMYLCASSLGGTRGNTIYFGEGSWLTVV.